In this sample, the clone carrying this T cell receptor beta chain turned up many times. Its antigen is as yet unknown. The data belong to a study of neurological immune-mediated disorders. Study-wide results and caveats: HTLV-1-associated myelopathy led in TCR clonal expansion, while multiple sclerosis ranked lowest, below healthy controls.

TCRdb re-analysed the 5' RACE reads in MiXCR, keeping a single row per CDR3 protein. Here the sample spans approximately 38,000 distinct CDR3 sequences, 7% to 8.5% being singletons. Trimming removed 1 base from V and 2 bases from J, with 1 base in between. Germline-derived CDR1 and CDR2 are LGHDT and YNNKEL (reference sequence). The CDR3 has 12 residues. This clonotype was sampled from a man aged 45-60 years in good health. V is TRBV3-1 and J is TRBJ2-3; no clear D. Sequenced material: CD4+ T cells from blood. Here the CDR3 reads CASSQVTDTQYF. The CDR3 DNA reads TGTGCCAGCAGCCAAGTCACAGATACGCAGTATTTT.